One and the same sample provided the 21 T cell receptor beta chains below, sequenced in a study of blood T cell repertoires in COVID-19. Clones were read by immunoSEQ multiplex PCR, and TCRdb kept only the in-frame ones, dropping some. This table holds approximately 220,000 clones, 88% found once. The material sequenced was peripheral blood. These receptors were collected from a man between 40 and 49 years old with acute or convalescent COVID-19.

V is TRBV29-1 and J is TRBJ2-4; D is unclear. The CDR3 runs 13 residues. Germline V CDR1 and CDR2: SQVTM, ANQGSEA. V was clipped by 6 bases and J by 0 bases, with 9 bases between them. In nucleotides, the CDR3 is TGCAGCGTGGTTGGGCAAGCCAAAAACATTCAGTACTTC. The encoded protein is CSVVGQAKNIQYF.

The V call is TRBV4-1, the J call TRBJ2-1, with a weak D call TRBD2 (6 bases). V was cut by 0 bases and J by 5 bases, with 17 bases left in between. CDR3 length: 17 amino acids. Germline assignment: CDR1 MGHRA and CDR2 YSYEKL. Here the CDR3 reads CASSQDPRGTRDNEQFF. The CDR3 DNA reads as TGCGCCAGCAGCCAAGATCCGCGGGGAACCAGGGACAATGAGCAGTTCTTC.

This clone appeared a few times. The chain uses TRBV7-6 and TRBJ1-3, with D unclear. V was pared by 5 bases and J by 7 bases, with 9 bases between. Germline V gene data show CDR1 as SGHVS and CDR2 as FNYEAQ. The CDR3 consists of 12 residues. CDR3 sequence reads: CASSPSVNTIYF. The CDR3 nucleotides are TGTGCCAGCAGCCCCTCGGTCAACACCATATATTTT.

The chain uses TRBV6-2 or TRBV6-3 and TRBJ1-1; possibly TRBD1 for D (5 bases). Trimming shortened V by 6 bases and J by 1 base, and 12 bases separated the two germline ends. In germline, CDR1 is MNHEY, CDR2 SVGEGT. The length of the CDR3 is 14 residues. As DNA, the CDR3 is TGTGCCAGCAGCCATCAGGGTGGGAACACTGAAGCTTTCTTT. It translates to CASSHQGGNTEAFF.

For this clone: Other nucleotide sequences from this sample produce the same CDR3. This chain's CDR3 is CASSLPGQGGNTIYF. CDR3 DNA sequence: TGTGCCAGCAGTTTACCCGGACAGGGCGGAAACACCATATATTTT. The gene calls are TRBV28 and TRBJ1-3; 8 positions agree with TRBD1. Germline CDR1 reads MDHEN; CDR2 reads SYDVKM. The CDR3 is made up of 15 amino acids. Unmatched junction bases numbered 4, after V lost 2 bases and J lost 4 bases.

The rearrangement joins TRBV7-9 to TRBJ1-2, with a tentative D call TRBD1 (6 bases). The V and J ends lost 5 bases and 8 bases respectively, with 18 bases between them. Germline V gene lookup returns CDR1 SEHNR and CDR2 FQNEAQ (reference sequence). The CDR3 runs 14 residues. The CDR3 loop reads CASSLGRGALGYTF. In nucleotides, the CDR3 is TGTGCCAGCAGCCTGGGGCGGGGGGCTCTGGGCTACACCTTC. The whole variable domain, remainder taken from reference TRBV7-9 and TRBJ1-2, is DTGVSQNPRHKITKRGQNVTFRCDPISEHNRLYWYRQTLGQGPEFLTYFQNEAQLEKSRLLSDRFSAERPKGSFSTLEIQRTEQGDSAMYLCASSLGRGALGYTFGSGTRLTVV.

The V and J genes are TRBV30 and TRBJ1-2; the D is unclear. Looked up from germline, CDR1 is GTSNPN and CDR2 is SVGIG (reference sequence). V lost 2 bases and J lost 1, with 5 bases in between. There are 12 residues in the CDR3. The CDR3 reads CAWSYSNYGYTF. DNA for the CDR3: TGTGCCTGGAGTTACAGTAACTATGGCTACACCTTC. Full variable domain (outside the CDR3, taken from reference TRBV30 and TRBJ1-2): SQTIHQWPATLVQPVGSPLSLECTVEGTSNPNLYWYRQAAGRGLQLLFYSVGIGQISSEVPQNLSASRPQDRQFILSSKKLLLSDSGFYLCAWSYSNYGYTFGSGTRLTVV.

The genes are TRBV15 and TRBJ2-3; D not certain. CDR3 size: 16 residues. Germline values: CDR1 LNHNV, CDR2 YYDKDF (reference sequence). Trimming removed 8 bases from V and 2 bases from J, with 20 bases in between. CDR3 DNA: TGTGCCACCCATCCGGCGGCTCGCGGTCCCACAGATACGCAGTATTTT. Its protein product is CATHPAARGPTDTQYF.

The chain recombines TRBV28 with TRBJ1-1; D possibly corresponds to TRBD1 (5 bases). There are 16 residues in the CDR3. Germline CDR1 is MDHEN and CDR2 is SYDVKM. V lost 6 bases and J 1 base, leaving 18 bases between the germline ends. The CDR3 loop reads CASRRGTHLPNTEAFF. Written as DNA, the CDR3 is TGTGCCAGCAGGAGAGGGACTCACCTACCGAACACTGAAGCTTTCTTT.

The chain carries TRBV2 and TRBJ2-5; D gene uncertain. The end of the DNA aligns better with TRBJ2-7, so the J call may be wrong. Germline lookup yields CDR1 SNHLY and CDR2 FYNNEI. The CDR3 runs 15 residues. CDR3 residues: CASTHSQPPTYEQYF. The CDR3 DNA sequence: TGTGCCAGCACCCACAGCCAGCCCCCGACCTACGAGCAGTACTTC.

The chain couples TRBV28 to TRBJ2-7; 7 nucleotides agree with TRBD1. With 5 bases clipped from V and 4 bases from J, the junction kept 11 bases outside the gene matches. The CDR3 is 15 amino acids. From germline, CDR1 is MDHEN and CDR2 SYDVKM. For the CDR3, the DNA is TGTGCCAGCAGTCCAGGACAGGCCGGTCGGTACGAGCAGTACTTC. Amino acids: CASSPGQAGRYEQYF.

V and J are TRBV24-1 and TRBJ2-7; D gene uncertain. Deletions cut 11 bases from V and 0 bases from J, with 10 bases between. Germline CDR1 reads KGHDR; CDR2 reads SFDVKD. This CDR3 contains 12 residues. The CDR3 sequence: CANPGLSYEQYF. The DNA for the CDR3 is TGTGCCAACCCCGGTCTCTCCTACGAGCAGTACTTC.

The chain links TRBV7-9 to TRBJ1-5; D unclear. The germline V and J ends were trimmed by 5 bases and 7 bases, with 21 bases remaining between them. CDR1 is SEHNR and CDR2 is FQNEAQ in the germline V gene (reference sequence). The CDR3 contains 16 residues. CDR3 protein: CASSPLTLSGRQPQHF. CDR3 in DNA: TGTGCCAGCAGCCCCCTGACCCTGTCCGGGAGACAGCCCCAGCATTTT.

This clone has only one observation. CDR3 sequence: CASRGQGSPLHF. CDR3 nucleotides: TGTGCCAGCAGGGGACAGGGATCACCCCTCCACTTT. The V and J genes are TRBV6-5 and TRBJ1-6; 9 bases are shared with TRBD1. This CDR3 has 12 residues. Trimming removed 6 bases from V and 10 bases from J; junction bases left unmatched: 1. The V gene's germline CDR1 is MNHEY and CDR2 SVGAGI.

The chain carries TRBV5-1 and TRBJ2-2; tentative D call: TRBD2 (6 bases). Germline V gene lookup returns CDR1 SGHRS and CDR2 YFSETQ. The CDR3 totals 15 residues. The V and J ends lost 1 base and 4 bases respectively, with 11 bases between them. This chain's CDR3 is CASSLLPGGTGELFF. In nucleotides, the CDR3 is TGCGCCAGCAGCTTGCTGCCCGGGGGCACCGGGGAGCTGTTTTTT.

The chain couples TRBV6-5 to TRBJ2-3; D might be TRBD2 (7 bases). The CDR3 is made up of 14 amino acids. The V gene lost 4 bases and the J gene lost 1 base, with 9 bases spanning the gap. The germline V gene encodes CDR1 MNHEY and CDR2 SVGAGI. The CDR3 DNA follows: TGTGCCAGCAGTTTAGGGGGGGGCACAGATACGCAGTATTTT. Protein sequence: CASSLGGGTDTQYF.

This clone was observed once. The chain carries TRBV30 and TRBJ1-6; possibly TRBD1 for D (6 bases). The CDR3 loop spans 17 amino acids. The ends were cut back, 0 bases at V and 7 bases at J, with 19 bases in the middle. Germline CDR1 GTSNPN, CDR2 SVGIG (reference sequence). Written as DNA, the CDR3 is TGTGCCTGGAGTGTACGGGGGGCAGGGGTTACAAATTCACCCCTCCACTTT. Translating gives CAWSVRGAGVTNSPLHF.

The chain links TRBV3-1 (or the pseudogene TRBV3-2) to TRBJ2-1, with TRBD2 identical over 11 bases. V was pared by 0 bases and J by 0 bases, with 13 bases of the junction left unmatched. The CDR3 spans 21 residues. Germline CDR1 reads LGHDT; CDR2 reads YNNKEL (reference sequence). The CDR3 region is CASSQDSPLLSGRASYNEQFF. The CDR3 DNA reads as TGTGCCAGCAGCCAAGATTCCCCCCTCCTTAGCGGGAGGGCCTCCTACAATGAGCAGTTCTTC.

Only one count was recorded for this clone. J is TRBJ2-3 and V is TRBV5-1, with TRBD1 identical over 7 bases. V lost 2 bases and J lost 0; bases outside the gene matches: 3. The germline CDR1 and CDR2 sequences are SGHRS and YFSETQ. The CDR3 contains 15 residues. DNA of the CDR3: TGCGCCAGCAGCTTTCAGGGGGAAAGCACAGATACGCAGTATTTT. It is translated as CASSFQGESTDTQYF.

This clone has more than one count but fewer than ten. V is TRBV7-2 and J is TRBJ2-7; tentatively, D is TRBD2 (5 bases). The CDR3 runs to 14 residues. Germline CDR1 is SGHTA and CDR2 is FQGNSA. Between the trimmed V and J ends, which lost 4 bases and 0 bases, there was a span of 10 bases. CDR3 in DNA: TGTGCCAGCAGCTCGGACTTATCCTCCTACGAGCAGTACTTC. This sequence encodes CASSSDLSSYEQYF.

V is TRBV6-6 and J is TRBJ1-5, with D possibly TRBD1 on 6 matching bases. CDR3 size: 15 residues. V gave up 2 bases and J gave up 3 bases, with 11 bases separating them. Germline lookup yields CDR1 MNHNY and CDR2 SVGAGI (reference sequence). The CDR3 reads CASSYGTGLNQPQHF. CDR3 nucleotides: TGTGCCAGCAGTTACGGAACAGGGCTCAATCAGCCCCAGCATTTT.